These T cell receptor beta chains were read from a single sample in a study of OX40 agonist ivuxolimab in advanced cancers. Repertoires were generated with immunoSEQ multiplex PCR, while TCRdb's copy carries only in-frame clones and drops some. The table records tens of thousands of clones, around 88% of them present only once. The specimen was CD4+ or CD8+ T cells sorted from blood, collected in a trial of the OX40 agonist ivuxolimab. The receptor set was obtained from an adult with an advanced solid tumor such as melanoma, head and neck, liver or kidney cancer. CDR3s include the opening cysteine and the closing phenylalanine or tryptophan. D genes are given only for firm matches. The size field is filled for only some rows; it gives once, few, many or a size class.

j_gene,v_gene,abundance,d_gene,CDR3aa,CDR3nt
TRBJ1-4,TRBV9,once,NA,CASSPRGGLFEKLFF,TGTGCCAGCAGCCCGCGGGGGGGGCTTTTTGAAAAACTGTTTTTT
TRBJ2-3,TRBV6-1,NA,TRBD1,CASSEAQGALSTDTQYF,TGTGCCAGCAGTGAAGCCCAGGGGGCATTGAGCACAGATACGCAGTATTTT
TRBJ1-2,TRBV30,NA,NA,CAWSQSDTPLYGYTF,TGTGCCTGGAGTCAGTCAGACACGCCTTTGTATGGCTACACCTTC
TRBJ2-7,TRBV4-1,NA,TRBD1,CASSPSVTGESYEQYF,TGCGCCAGCAGCCCTTCCGTGACAGGGGAAAGCTACGAGCAGTACTTC
TRBJ2-7,TRBV15,NA,TRBD2,CATSEDKGLAGYEQYF,TGTGCCACCAGCGAAGATAAAGGACTAGCGGGATACGAGCAGTACTTC
TRBJ2-7,TRBV7-8,once,NA,CASSPRRGSYSYEQYF,TGTGCCAGCAGCCCTAGAAGGGGGAGTTATTCCTACGAGCAGTACTTC
TRBJ2-7,TRBV4-1,NA,NA,CASSQDNAEAYEQYF,TGCGCCAGCAGCCAAGATAATGCGGAGGCCTACGAGCAGTACTTC
TRBJ2-7,TRBV7-2,NA,TRBD2,CASSLGISGPPYEQYF,TGTGCCAGCAGCTTAGGTATTAGCGGGCCTCCCTACGAGCAGTACTTC
TRBJ1-1,TRBV5-1,once,NA,CASSRNPQGATEAFF,TGCGCCAGCAGTCGAAATCCACAGGGTGCCACTGAAGCTTTCTTT
TRBJ2-2,TRBV28,NA,NA,CASSLDANTGELFF,TGTGCCAGCAGTTTAGACGCGAACACCGGGGAGCTGTTTTTT
TRBJ1-2,TRBV5-4,NA,NA,CASSLGSYYTF,TGTGCCAGCAGCTTGGGCAGCTACTACACCTTC
TRBJ2-7,TRBV6-1,once,TRBD1,CASSEGYGTGTDSYEQYF,TGTGCCAGCAGTGAAGGCTATGGGACCGGGACAGACTCCTACGAGCAGTACTTC
TRBJ2-1,TRBV9,NA,TRBD2,CASSARTGAGENEQFF,TGTGCCAGCAGCGCCCGAACGGGCGCGGGGGAAAATGAGCAGTTCTTC
TRBJ2-5,TRBV6-5,NA,NA,CASSFGVGETQYF,TGTGCCAGCAGCTTCGGGGTGGGGGAGACCCAGTACTTC
TRBJ2-1,TRBV28,NA,TRBD2,CASTGRAYNEQFF,TGTGCCAGCACCGGGAGGGCCTACAATGAGCAGTTCTTC
TRBJ2-1,TRBV19,NA,TRBD2,CASSPRLAGDILDEQFF,TGTGCCAGTAGTCCCCGTCTGGCGGGAGATATATTGGATGAGCAGTTCTTC
TRBJ2-4,TRBV4-3,NA,NA,CASSQLGVWAKNIQYF,TGCGCCAGCAGCCAATTAGGGGTATGGGCCAAAAACATTCAGTACTTC
TRBJ2-1,TRBV9,NA,NA,CASSGGVRDQFF,TGTGCCAGCAGCGGGGGGGTGCGGGATCAGTTCTTC
TRBJ2-7,TRBV5-6,NA,TRBD1,CASSFGTGPWEQYF,TGTGCCAGCAGCTTCGGGACAGGACCATGGGAGCAGTACTTC
TRBJ2-7,TRBV25-1,NA,TRBD1,CASGQGSYEQYF,TGTGCCTCGGGACAGGGGTCCTACGAGCAGTACTTC
TRBJ2-2,TRBV4-3,once,TRBD2,CASSQAGFAGATGELFF,TGCGCCAGCAGCCAAGCAGGTTTTGCGGGAGCTACCGGGGAGCTGTTTTTT
TRBJ2-7,TRBV7-6,once,NA,CASSLSEGPTYEQYF,TGTGCCAGCAGCCTCAGTGAGGGACCTACCTACGAGCAGTACTTC
TRBJ1-1,TRBV28,NA,NA,CASSYSRNTEAFF,TGTGCCAGCAGTTACTCAAGGAACACTGAAGCTTTCTTT
TRBJ2-7,TRBV5-5,NA,NA,CASSPGTASYEQYF,TGTGCCAGCAGCCCCGGGACGGCGTCCTACGAGCAGTACTTC
TRBJ2-1,TRBV9,NA,NA,CASSEHRNNEQFF,TGTGCCAGCAGCGAACATAGAAACAATGAGCAGTTCTTC
TRBJ2-1,TRBV10-3,NA,NA,CAISDPSQKKDEQFF,TGTGCCATCAGTGACCCTAGCCAAAAGAAGGATGAGCAGTTCTTC
TRBJ1-1,TRBV4-1,NA,NA,CASRTQQTQNTEAFF,TGCGCCAGCAGGACACAACAGACCCAGAACACTGAAGCTTTCTTT
TRBJ2-3,TRBV6-5,NA,NA,CASSWGVGADTQYF,TGTGCCAGCAGTTGGGGAGTTGGTGCAGATACGCAGTATTTT
TRBJ2-7,TRBV12-5,NA,TRBD1,CASGLVQGDRVYEQYF,TGTGCTAGTGGTTTGGTACAAGGGGACAGGGTCTACGAGCAGTACTTC
TRBJ2-1,TRBV19,NA,NA,CASSPTGEGEQFF,TGTGCCAGTAGCCCCACAGGGGAGGGTGAGCAGTTCTTC
TRBJ2-5,TRBV7-9,NA,NA,CAIKGETQYF,TGTGCCATAAAAGGGGAGACCCAGTACTTC
TRBJ2-2,TRBV10-1,NA,NA,CASSALVGGELFF,TGCGCCAGCAGTGCGTTAGTTGGGGGGGAGCTGTTTTTT
TRBJ1-2,TRBV15,few,NA,CATSRDLPGGSYGYTF,TGTGCCACCAGCAGAGATCTCCCGGGGGGTAGCTATGGCTACACCTTC
TRBJ2-7,TRBV27,NA,TRBD2,CASRMTSGYYEQYF,TGTGCCAGCAGAATGACTAGCGGGTACTACGAGCAGTACTTC
TRBJ1-1,TRBV5-1,NA,NA,CASSLAFANTEAFF,TGCGCCAGCAGCTTGGCTTTCGCGAACACTGAAGCTTTCTTT
TRBJ2-7,TRBV7-2,NA,TRBD2,CASSLGSSGSYEQYF,TGTGCCAGCAGCTTAGGGTCTAGCGGGAGCTACGAGCAGTACTTC
TRBJ2-1,TRBV19,NA,TRBD2,CASSYRLAGEGEDEQFF,TGTGCCAGTAGTTACAGACTAGCGGGAGAGGGGGAAGATGAGCAGTTCTTC
TRBJ2-3,TRBV28,NA,NA,CASTSVGLTDTQYF,TGTGCCAGCACCTCGGTGGGCCTCACAGATACGCAGTATTTT
TRBJ2-3,TRBV6-1,NA,NA,CASSEPNTDTQYF,TGTGCCAGCAGTGAGCCTAATACAGATACGCAGTATTTT
TRBJ2-7,TRBV7-9,NA,NA,CASSLVGNTYEQYF,TGTGCCAGCAGCTTAGTGGGAAACACCTACGAGCAGTACTTC
TRBJ2-7,TRBV7-9,NA,NA,CASSPGTLAYEQYF,TGTGCCAGCAGCCCCGGGACGCTCGCCTACGAGCAGTACTTC
TRBJ2-5,TRBV21-1,NA,NA,CASTDRRETQYF,TGTGCCAGCACGGACAGACGCGAGACCCAGTACTTC
TRBJ1-1,TRBV6-1,few,TRBD1,CASSRDRGDTEAFF,TGTGCCAGCAGTCGGGACAGGGGAGACACTGAAGCTTTCTTT
TRBJ1-3,TRBV28,NA,NA,CASSPLPGRGIGNTIYF,TGTGCCAGCAGTCCCCTCCCGGGGAGAGGAATTGGAAACACCATATATTTT
TRBJ1-1,TRBV6-4,NA,NA,CASSYSRNTEAFF,TGTGCCAGCAGTTACTCAAGGAACACTGAAGCTTTCTTT
TRBJ1-2,TRBV5-4,NA,NA,CASSSRGYGYTF,TGTGCCAGCAGCTCCAGGGGTTATGGCTACACCTTC
TRBJ1-5,TRBV7-8,NA,NA,CASTPGGGYDSNQPQHF,TGTGCCAGCACCCCAGGAGGTGGATATGATAGCAATCAGCCCCAGCATTTT
TRBJ2-2,TRBV6-5,NA,NA,CASSEGIGTGELFF,TGTGCCAGCTCGGAGGGTATAGGCACCGGGGAGCTGTTTTTT
TRBJ2-2,TRBV11-2,NA,TRBD1,CASSLDYDRVTGELFF,TGTGCCAGCAGCTTAGATTATGACAGGGTCACCGGGGAGCTGTTTTTT
TRBJ2-3,TRBV5-1,NA,NA,CASSLAADSTDTQYF,TGCGCCAGCAGCTTGGCGGCCGATAGCACAGATACGCAGTATTTT
TRBJ1-2,TRBV10-3,NA,TRBD1,CAISDGPPGQGDNYGYTF,TGTGCCATCAGTGACGGACCACCGGGACAGGGGGATAACTATGGCTACACCTTC
TRBJ1-1,TRBV28,once,TRBD1,CASSGRTGLNTEAFF,TGTGCCAGCAGTGGGAGGACAGGTCTGAACACTGAAGCTTTCTTT
TRBJ2-7,TRBV9,NA,NA,CASSVGVGIREQYF,TGTGCCAGCAGCGTGGGAGTGGGGATCCGCGAGCAGTACTTC
TRBJ2-1,TRBV6-5,NA,NA,CASSSTIEYNEQFF,TGTGCCAGCAGTTCCACGATCGAATACAATGAGCAGTTCTTC
TRBJ2-1,TRBV5-4,NA,TRBD2,CASSFSGSAHEQFF,TGTGCCAGCAGCTTTAGCGGGAGTGCGCATGAGCAGTTCTTC
TRBJ2-3,TRBV7-2,NA,NA,CASSLLPIGTDTQYF,TGTGCCAGCAGCTTACTTCCTATCGGCACAGATACGCAGTATTTT
TRBJ2-3,TRBV2,NA,TRBD2,CARDSGVTDTQYF,TGTGCCAGGGATAGCGGGGTCACGGATACGCAGTATTTT
TRBJ2-1,TRBV28,NA,TRBD2,CASSPRLAGISNEQFF,TGTGCCAGCAGTCCCCGACTAGCGGGAATCTCCAATGAGCAGTTCTTC
TRBJ2-7,TRBV2,NA,NA,CASRGTPAYEQYF,TGTGCCAGCCGCGGGACTCCTGCCTACGAGCAGTACTTC
TRBJ2-6,TRBV6-4,NA,TRBD2,CASSDGTSGSGANVLTF,TGTGCCAGCAGTGACGGGACTAGCGGGAGTGGGGCCAACGTCCTGACTTTC